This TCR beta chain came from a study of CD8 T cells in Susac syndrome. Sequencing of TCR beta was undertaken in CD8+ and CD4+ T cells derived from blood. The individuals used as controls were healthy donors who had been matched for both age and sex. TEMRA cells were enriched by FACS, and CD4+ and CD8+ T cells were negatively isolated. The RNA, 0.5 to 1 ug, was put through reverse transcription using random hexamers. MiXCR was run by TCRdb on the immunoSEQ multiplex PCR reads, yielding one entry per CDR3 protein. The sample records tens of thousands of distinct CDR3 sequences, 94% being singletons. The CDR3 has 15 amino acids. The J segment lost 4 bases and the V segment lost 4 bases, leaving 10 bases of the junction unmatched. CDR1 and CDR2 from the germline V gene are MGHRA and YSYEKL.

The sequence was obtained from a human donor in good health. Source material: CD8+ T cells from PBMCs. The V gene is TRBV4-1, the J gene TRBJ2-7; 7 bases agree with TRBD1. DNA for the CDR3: TGCGCCAGCAGCCCACACCCGACAGGGCAATACGAGCAGTACTTC. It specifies CASSPHPTGQYEQYF.